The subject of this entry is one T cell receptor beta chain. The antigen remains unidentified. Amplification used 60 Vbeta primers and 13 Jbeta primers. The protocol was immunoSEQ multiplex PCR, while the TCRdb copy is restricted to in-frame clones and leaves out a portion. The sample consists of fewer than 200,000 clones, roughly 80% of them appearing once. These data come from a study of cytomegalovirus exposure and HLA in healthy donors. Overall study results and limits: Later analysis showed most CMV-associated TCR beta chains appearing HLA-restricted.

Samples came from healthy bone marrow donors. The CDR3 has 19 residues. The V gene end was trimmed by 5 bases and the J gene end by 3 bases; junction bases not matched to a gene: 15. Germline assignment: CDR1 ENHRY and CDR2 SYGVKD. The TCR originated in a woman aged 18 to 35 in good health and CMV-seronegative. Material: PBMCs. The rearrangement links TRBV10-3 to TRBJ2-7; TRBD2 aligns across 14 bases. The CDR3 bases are TGTGCCATCAGTCCTTCTCCCGGGACTAGCGGGAGTACGGTCTACGAGCAGTACTTC. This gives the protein CAISPSPGTSGSTVYEQYF.